Below, 24 T cell receptor beta chains from the same sample are listed, as sequenced in a study of blood T cell repertoires in COVID-19. Sequencing was performed with immunoSEQ multiplex PCR; in TCRdb, only in-frame clones are kept and a portion is missing. The data show under 150,000 clones, 80% to 90% seen once. Source material: peripheral blood. These TCRs come from a human donor in a cohort sampled during active COVID-19.

This clone was observed once. The chain uses TRBV10-3 and TRBJ2-3; possible D gene TRBD1, 5 bases. CDR1 and CDR2 (germline): ENHRY, SYGVKD. The length of the CDR3 is 16 residues. Trimming cost V 6 bases and J 5 bases, with 21 bases left between them. In DNA, the CDR3 is TGTGCCATCAGGGGTTCAGAGACAGTATATGGAGATACGCAGTATTTT. It encodes CAIRGSETVYGDTQYF.

This clone has a single count. The genes are TRBV9 and TRBJ2-7, with TRBD1 as a possible D gene (6 bases). The V gene's germline CDR1 is SGDLS and CDR2 YYNGEE. V was trimmed by 0 bases and J by 2 bases, leaving 9 bases between them. The CDR3 consists of 14 residues. For the CDR3, the DNA is TGTGCCAGCAGCGTAGTAAGGGACACCTACGAGCAGTACTTC. Residues: CASSVVRDTYEQYF.

The chain carries TRBV6-4 and TRBJ2-3, with 10 bases identical to TRBD2. The CDR3 totals 14 residues. The germline V gene has CDR1 MRHNA and CDR2 SNTAGT. Losses at the gene ends were 4 bases for V and 6 bases for J; bases not matched to a gene: 4. The CDR3 loop reads CASSGLAGVDTQYF. In nucleotides, the CDR3 is TGTGCCAGCAGTGGTCTAGCGGGGGTGGATACGCAGTATTTT.

A few counts support this clone. The CDR3 reads CASSPGLAGREETQYF. For the CDR3, the DNA is TGTGCCAGCAGCCCGGGACTAGCGGGGAGAGAAGAGACCCAGTACTTC. The V call is TRBV4-2, the J call TRBJ2-5, with 13 bases identical to TRBD2. The CDR3 sequence is 16 residues long. V gave up 4 bases and J gave up 3 bases; unmatched junction bases: 5. Germline CDR1 LGHNA, CDR2 YNFKEQ.

The chain carries TRBV9 and TRBJ2-1; 9 bases map to TRBD2. This CDR3 is built from 17 residues. J lost 3 bases, V lost 0 bases, and 7 bases had no gene match. The germline V gene has CDR1 SGDLS and CDR2 YYNGEE. Here the CDR3 DNA reads TGTGCCAGCAGCGTAGCTACAGCGGGGGGCTTCTACAATGAGCAGTTCTTC. Protein product: CASSVATAGGFYNEQFF.

CDR3 sequence: CASSYSTGDTGELFF. DNA of the CDR3: TGTGCCAGCAGTTACTCGACAGGGGACACCGGGGAGCTGTTTTTT. The V and J genes are TRBV6-2 or TRBV6-3 and TRBJ2-2; TRBD1 matches at 8 bases. Germline trimming cut 0 bases from V and 3 bases from J; bases unmatched to any gene: 0. The germline V gene has CDR1 MNHEY and CDR2 SVGEGT. CDR3 length: 15 amino acids.

The chain joins TRBV5-4 to TRBJ1-2; the D gene is possibly TRBD1 (5 bases). This CDR3 spans 13 amino acids. Looked up from germline, CDR1 is SGHNT and CDR2 is YYREEE (reference sequence). Trimming took 3 bases from V and 6 from J, leaving 12 bases between them. The CDR3 sequence: CASSSQGFNGYTF. The CDR3 DNA follows: TGTGCCAGCAGCTCTCAGGGATTTAATGGCTACACCTTC.

The chain uses TRBV11-3 and TRBJ2-5, with D perhaps matching TRBD2 (6 bases). The CDR3 has 13 amino acids. The germline V gene encodes CDR1 SGHNT and CDR2 YENEEA. Trimming took 7 bases from V and 0 from J, leaving 9 bases between them. The CDR3 DNA is TGTGCCAGCACCGGGGGATACCAAGAGACCCAGTACTTC. Encoded protein: CASTGGYQETQYF.

This clone appeared once. The chain employs TRBV3-1 (or the pseudogene TRBV3-2) and TRBJ1-5, with no clear D. CDR3 length: 15 amino acids. Deletions cut 5 bases from V and 4 bases from J, with 15 bases between. CDR1 and CDR2 (germline): LGHDT, YNNKEL (reference sequence). The CDR3 region has the DNA TGTGCCAGCAGCGTCAGCGGGGATTTGAATCAGCCCCAGCATTTT. Protein sequence: CASSVSGDLNQPQHF.

J is TRBJ2-1 and V is TRBV6-4; 9 nucleotides align to TRBD1. Germline CDR1 reads MRHNA; CDR2 reads SNTAGT. The V segment lost 4 bases and the J segment 6 bases; nucleotides outside the gene matches: 7. The CDR3 extends over 15 amino acids. CDR3 DNA sequence: TGTGCCAGCAGTGTCCTCCCGGGACAGGGCAATGAGCAGTTCTTC. Translated, it gives CASSVLPGQGNEQFF.

The CDR3 loop is CASSPDRNQPQHF. The CDR3 coding sequence is TGTGCCAGCAGTCCCGACAGAAATCAGCCCCAGCATTTT. The chain joins TRBV6-5 to TRBJ1-5, with D possibly being TRBD1 (5 bases). V was trimmed by 5 bases and J by 4 bases, leaving 9 bases between them. The CDR3 is 13 residues long. Germline lookup yields CDR1 MNHEY and CDR2 SVGAGI.

The rearrangement joins TRBV4-3 to TRBJ1-2, with D maybe TRBD1 (5 bases). Germline V gives CDR1 LGHNA, CDR2 YSLEER. With 4 bases removed from V and 0 bases from J, the gap between germline ends came to 9 bases. The length of the CDR3 is 14 residues. CDR3 sequence (DNA): TGCGCCAGCAGCCGTATACAGGCTAACTATGGCTACACCTTC. It codes for CASSRIQANYGYTF.

A single count supports this clone. The chain employs TRBV4-1 and TRBJ2-1, with a tentative D call TRBD2 (6 bases). The CDR3 consists of 17 residues. Germline CDR1 MGHRA, CDR2 YSYEKL. V was cut by 0 bases and J by 12 bases, with 24 bases left in between. CDR3 bases: TGCGCCAGCAGCCAAGATTCGGCGGAACAGCGGGCGGCAGGGCAGTTCTTC. Its translation is CASSQDSAEQRAAGQFF.

The rearrangement joins TRBV11-2 to TRBJ2-2; 8 bases map to TRBD1. V dropped 3 bases and J dropped 6; count of bases not matched to a gene: 3. The CDR3 covers 14 residues. Germline V gene data show CDR1 as SGHAT and CDR2 as FQNNGV. CDR3 in DNA: TGTGCCAGCAGCTTCCAGGGGGCCGCCGGGGAGCTGTTTTTT. Translating it yields CASSFQGAAGELFF. The entire variable domain, with the rest obtained from reference TRBV11-2 and TRBJ2-2, is as follows: EAGVAQSPRYKIIEKRQSVAFWCNPISGHATLYWYQQILGQGPKLLIQFQNNGVVDDSQLPKDRFSAERLKGVDSTLKIQPAKLEDSAVYLCASSFQGAAGELFFGEGSRLTVL.

The chain employs TRBV19 and TRBJ1-6, with 9 bases aligning to TRBD1. From germline, CDR1 is LNHDA and CDR2 SQIVND (reference sequence). The CDR3 loop spans 15 amino acids. V dropped 6 bases and J dropped 6; count of bases not matched to a gene: 6. The CDR3 DNA reads TGTGCCAGTAGGGCCAGGGACAGGGTTAATTCACCCCTCCACTTT. Translation: CASRARDRVNSPLHF.

The chain carries TRBV19 and TRBJ1-1; TRBD1 matches 7 bases. Germline V gene sequence: CDR1 LNHDA, CDR2 SQIVND (reference sequence). Trimming cost V 4 bases and J 5 bases; bases outside gene matches: 4. This CDR3 contains 13 residues. The CDR3 here is CASSTDRDTEAFF. CDR3 coding DNA: TGTGCCAGTAGTACCGACAGGGATACTGAAGCTTTCTTT.

The chain links TRBV5-1 to TRBJ2-7; 7 nucleotides line up with TRBD1. This CDR3 is built from 14 residues. Germline V gene sequence: CDR1 SGHRS, CDR2 YFSETQ. Trimming at V came to 6 bases and at J to 0 bases, leaving 6 bases not matched to a gene. CDR3 DNA: TGCGCCAGCACCCGGGACAGCAGCTCCTACGAGCAGTACTTC. This gives the protein CASTRDSSSYEQYF.

J is TRBJ1-4 and V is TRBV9; 9 bases agree with TRBD1. J lost 2 bases, V lost 7 bases, and 15 bases had no gene match. Germline V gene sequence: CDR1 SGDLS, CDR2 YYNGEE. The CDR3 is 18 amino acids. The CDR3 sequence: CASSSTGTGKVTNEKLFF. The CDR3 region has the DNA TGTGCCAGCTCTTCTACTGGGACAGGGAAGGTCACTAATGAAAAACTGTTTTTT.

This rearrangement joins TRBV7-3 to TRBJ2-2, with D possibly TRBD1 on 5 matching bases. CDR3 length: 15 residues. The ends were cut back, 5 bases at V and 7 bases at J, with 17 bases in the middle. CDR1 SGHTA and CDR2 FQGTGA come from the germline V gene. The CDR3 loop reads CASSPDSTVNGELFF. CDR3 DNA sequence: TGTGCCAGCAGCCCTGACAGTACAGTGAACGGGGAGCTGTTTTTT.

CDR3: CASSYSGTVTYGYTF. CDR3 sequence (DNA): TGTGCCAGCAGTTACTCCGGAACAGTTACCTATGGCTACACCTTC. The rearrangement links TRBV6-5 to TRBJ1-2; D call uncertain. The V end lost 0 bases, the J end lost 4 bases, and 12 bases lay between the germline ends. This CDR3 comprises 15 residues. From germline, CDR1 is MNHEY and CDR2 SVGAGI.

The chain combines TRBV6-5 with TRBJ2-1; TRBD1 is a possible D gene (5 bases). V dropped 8 bases and J dropped 2 bases, with 16 bases sitting between them. The germline V gene encodes CDR1 MNHEY and CDR2 SVGAGI. The CDR3 extends over 15 amino acids. CDR3 DNA: TGTGCCAGCTCCTTCAGGGCTAGTCCCTACAATGAGCAGTTCTTC. Translating it yields CASSFRASPYNEQFF.

V usage is TRBV6-2 or TRBV6-3 and J usage is TRBJ1-2; D ambiguous. Germline V CDR1 and CDR2: MNHEY, SVGEGT. This CDR3 spans 11 amino acids. Trimming cost V 2 bases and J 8 bases, with 6 bases left between them. This CDR3 is CASSYPGGYTF. The CDR3 DNA sequence: TGTGCCAGCAGTTACCCCGGGGGCTACACCTTC.

J is TRBJ1-2 and V is TRBV19, with 9 bases lining up with TRBD1. Germline V gene lookup returns CDR1 LNHDA and CDR2 SQIVND (reference sequence). This CDR3 has 16 residues. With 7 bases clipped from V and 2 bases from J, the junction kept 11 bases outside the gene matches. The CDR3 here is CASNTKQGAPNYGYTF. The CDR3 DNA is TGTGCCAGTAACACGAAACAGGGGGCGCCGAACTATGGCTACACCTTC.

The chain links TRBV7-9 to TRBJ2-3, with 10 bases matching TRBD1. V trimming: 6 bases; J trimming: 1 base; junction bases outside the gene matches: 7. The CDR3 covers 16 residues. Germline V gene sequence: CDR1 SEHNR, CDR2 FQNEAQ (reference sequence). CDR3: CASSSTGTGGTDTQYF. The CDR3 DNA reads TGTGCCAGCAGTTCTACCGGGACAGGGGGCACAGATACGCAGTATTTT.